Below, one TCR beta chain is given with its context. This entry comes from a study of blood T cell repertoires in COVID-19. Across the whole study: The samples span acute and convalescent COVID-19 from the United States, Italy and Spain.

The ends lost 7 bases at V and 1 base at J; junction bases unmatched: 8. The V gene's germline CDR1 is LNHDA and CDR2 SQIVND (reference sequence). The CDR3 extends over 16 amino acids. Only in-frame clones appear in the TCRdb table, and some are missing; sequencing was by immunoSEQ multiplex PCR. The sample contains approximately 130,000 clones, roughly four fifths of which appear only once. The sequenced sample consisted of PBMCs or T cells enriched from blood (not recorded which). The gene calls are TRBV19 and TRBJ1-4; 8 nucleotides line up with TRBD1. This sequence originates from a young man who had recovered from COVID-19. The CDR3 region is CASNRRTGQTNEKLFF. Here the CDR3 DNA reads TGTGCCAGTAATCGAAGGACAGGGCAAACTAATGAAAAACTGTTTTTT.